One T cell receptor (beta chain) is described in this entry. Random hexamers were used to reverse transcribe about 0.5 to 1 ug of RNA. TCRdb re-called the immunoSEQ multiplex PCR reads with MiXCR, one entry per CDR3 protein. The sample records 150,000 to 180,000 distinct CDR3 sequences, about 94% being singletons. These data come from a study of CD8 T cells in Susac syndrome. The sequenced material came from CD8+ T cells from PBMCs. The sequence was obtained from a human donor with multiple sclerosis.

This CDR3 reads CSARVSSGALQETQYF. CDR3 nucleotide sequence: TGCAGTGCTAGAGTATCTAGCGGGGCCCTACAAGAGACCCAGTACTTC. The chain combines TRBV20-1 with TRBJ2-5; TRBD2 matches 9 bases. The ends lost 1 base at V and 2 bases at J; junction bases unmatched: 8. Per germline, CDR1 DFQATT and CDR2 SNEGSKA (reference sequence). The CDR3 is 16 amino acids.